This paragraph reports one T cell receptor beta chain. Its antigen is currently unknown. Assay: immunoSEQ multiplex PCR; the TCRdb copy retains only in-frame clones and omits some. The table includes around 84,000 clones, around four fifths detected once. This sample was taken from a study of graft-versus-host responses after intestinal transplantation. Across the whole study: In this cohort, recipients had multivisceral, liver-intestinal, or isolated intestinal transplants. The recipients all started with anti-thymocyte globulin induction and then took tacrolimus and steroids for roughly three years.

Overall study findings and caveats: GvH clonotypes were identified within recipient marrow, with a subset emerging first in ileum or blood. Allografts of one patient group, those with graft-donor T cell macrochimerism, had high graft-versus-host to host-versus-graft clonal ratios.

The clonotype comes from a human donor who received an intestinal transplant. The source material was unstimulated CD8+ T cells sorted from spleen or lymph node cells, sampled before intestinal transplant.

CDR3 region: CASSRYRDRGRSYTFNQPQHF. CDR3 DNA sequence: TGTGCCAGCAGCAGATACCGGGACAGGGGGCGTTCGTATACCTTCAATCAGCCCCAGCATTTT. The rearrangement joins TRBV7-7 to TRBJ1-5, with 12 bases matching TRBD1. With V trimmed by 5 bases and J by 3 bases, 20 bases remained unmatched. Germline CDR1 reads SSHAT; CDR2 reads FNYEAQ (reference sequence). CDR3 length: 21 residues.